This T cell receptor beta chain derives from a study of monozygotic twins with cystic fibrosis. This CDR3 has 13 amino acids. Germline V gene lookup returns CDR1 SQVTM and CDR2 ANQGSEA. Trimming shortened V by 5 bases and J by 5 bases, and 10 bases separated the two germline ends. TCRdb keeps only in-frame clones here, not all; method: immunoSEQ multiplex PCR. The sample records 35,000 or so clones, over 70% being singletons. In regard to this clone: No antigen is known for it.

Study outcomes and limitations: No link emerged between shared CDR3 counts and age, concordance or severity. Unrelated CF individuals shared fewer identical clonotypes than monozygotic CF twins.

The sample taken for sequencing was blood. V usage is TRBV29-1 and J usage is TRBJ2-6; no clear D. This receptor was obtained from a girl aged 2 to 9 with cystic fibrosis. The CDR3 DNA reads as TGCAGCGTTACCTCGGGCAGGGCCAACGTCCTGACTTTC. The encoded protein is CSVTSGRANVLTF.